The T cell receptor beta chain described here comes from a study of patients and donors after allogeneic stem cell transplantation. The CDR3 consists of 16 residues. From germline, CDR1 is MGHRA and CDR2 YSYEKL. Trimming cost V 3 bases and J 10 bases; bases outside gene matches: 9. TCRdb reprocessed the RT-PCR reads with MiXCR, giving one entry per CDR3 protein. In the table there are roughly 960,000 distinct CDR3 sequences, approximately 18% of which are singletons. The chain combines TRBV4-1 with TRBJ2-1; 13 bases are shared with TRBD2. This TCR was sampled from a human donor who was either an allogeneic HSCT recipient or a stem cell or donor lymphocyte infusion donor (not recorded which). It is not recorded whose cells these are; they may come from a transplant donor. Sequenced: blood, either unsorted or a sorted T cell fraction (not recorded which). This CDR3 is CASSQTTSGRAWEQFF. CDR3 in DNA: TGCGCCAGCAGCCAGACTACTAGCGGGAGGGCCTGGGAGCAGTTCTTC.